This T cell receptor (beta chain) was obtained from a study of T cells in tumors after PD-1 blockade. As for the study in general: Patients had no prior checkpoint blockade, systemic immunosuppressants, or anti-cancer therapy within 4 weeks. Blood samples averaged around 100,000 templates (range about 21,000-257,772) and 36,536 unique clonotypes.

The CDR3 contains 15 residues. Germline CDR1 is LGHNA and CDR2 is YNFKEQ. Deletions cut 1 base from V and 6 bases from J, with 16 bases between. Profiling relied on immunoSEQ multiplex PCR, and the TCRdb table lists in-frame clones only, not all of them. In the table there are roughly 50,000 clones, roughly 80% of which are singletons. This clonotype originated in a human donor with basal cell carcinoma. The starting material was PBMCs, obtained before anti-PD-1 treatment. This chain uses TRBV4-2 with TRBJ2-7; a possible D gene is TRBD1 (6 bases). The CDR3 is CASSQALGTNSEQYF. The CDR3 nucleotides are TGTGCCAGCAGCCAAGCTCTCGGGACAAACTCCGAGCAGTACTTC.